The clone carrying this T cell receptor (beta chain) occurred once. Its antigen remains unidentified. A multiplex PCR was run with 60 Vbeta primers and 13 Jbeta primers. Generated by immunoSEQ multiplex PCR, the TCRdb table keeps only in-frame clones and is missing some. The repertoire holds 210,000 or so clones, with about three quarters as singletons. The sample belongs to a study of cytomegalovirus exposure and HLA in healthy donors. Findings and caveats of the study: A later analysis linked a missense DCLRE1C variant to TCR beta V- and J-gene trimming.

The germline V gene encodes CDR1 SEHNR and CDR2 FQNEAQ (reference sequence). The CDR3 runs to 15 residues. The V end was cut by 3 bases, the J end by 3 bases, with 14 bases between. The chain carries TRBV7-9 and TRBJ1-2; D might be TRBD1 (6 bases). Sequenced material: PBMCs. This TCR was sampled from an older woman in good health and CMV-seropositive. As DNA, the CDR3 is TGTGCCAGCAGCTTCCCCCGGGACATCTACTATGGCTACACCTTC. Its protein is CASSFPRDIYYGYTF.